This T cell receptor (beta chain) was sequenced during a study of beta chain features in type 1 diabetes. As concerns this clone: What it binds is not known.

Study findings and constraints: Whether HLA type affects TCRB rearrangement stayed undetermined in the present work.

All of the isolated RNA was reverse transcribed, so expressed TCRB transcripts were sequenced. TCRdb's copy holds only in-frame clones and misses some; the assay was immunoSEQ multiplex PCR. This sample yields 200,000 to 250,000 clones, of which about a tenth are seen a single time; roughly 1.4% belongs to the top ten. The germline CDR1 and CDR2 sequences are SGHAT and FQNNGV. This CDR3 is built from 13 residues. V lost 7 bases, J lost 13 bases, and 20 bases lay in between. This sequence was found in a man aged 18 to 29 in good health. V gene TRBV11-2 combines with J gene TRBJ2-1; tentatively, D is TRBD1 (6 bases). Sequenced input: central memory CD4+ T cells from blood. As DNA, the CDR3 is TGTGCCAGCACCTATGGGGGCGGCAGCCTTCAGTTCTTC. Its translation is CASTYGGGSLQFF.